Below, 32 T cell receptor beta chains from the same sample are listed, as sequenced in a study of cytomegalovirus exposure and HLA in healthy donors. The PCR had 60 Vbeta and 13 Jbeta primers. Produced via immunoSEQ multiplex PCR; TCRdb's table is partial and in-frame only. This table holds about 77,000 clones, approximately 80% found once. The source material was PBMCs. The source of these receptors is a man aged 35 to 55 in good health and CMV-seronegative.

The chain links TRBV7-9 to TRBJ2-7, with TRBD1 identical over 10 bases. Trimming took 5 bases from V and 4 from J; bases not matched to a gene: 8. The CDR3 has 15 amino acids. The germline CDR1 and CDR2 sequences are SEHNR and FQNEAQ (reference sequence). The CDR3 protein is CASSPRDRGSYEQYF. The DNA for the CDR3 is TGTGCCAGCAGCCCCCGGGACAGGGGTAGTTACGAGCAGTACTTC.

About this clone itself: Mismatch with germline at one junction end may stem from a read error. The chain uses TRBV30 and TRBJ1-2; the D is unclear. Per the germline V gene, CDR1 is GTSNPN and CDR2 is SVGIG (reference sequence). CDR3 length: 13 amino acids. CDR3 residues: CAWSVQVDYGYPF. The CDR3 DNA is TGTGCCTGGAGTGTCCAGGTCGACTATGGCTACCCCTTC.

This chain connects TRBV2 to TRBJ1-4; D uncertain. This CDR3 has 12 residues. The germline CDR1 and CDR2 sequences are SNHLY and FYNNEI. V lost 6 bases and J 5 bases, leaving 7 bases between the germline ends. The chain's CDR3 is CASRVTNEKLFF. CDR3 nucleotides: TGTGCCAGCAGGGTCACAAATGAAAAACTGTTTTTT.

V gene TRBV18 combines with J gene TRBJ1-5; possible D gene TRBD1, 6 bases. Germline CDR1 and CDR2: KGHSH and LQKENI. Trimming pared 1 base from V and 0 bases from J, leaving 10 bases between. CDR3 length: 16 amino acids. The CDR3 loop reads CASSPQGHYSNQPQHF. CDR3 nucleotides: TGTGCCAGCTCACCACAGGGACATTATAGCAATCAGCCCCAGCATTTT.

This clone came up a few times. V usage is TRBV5-6 and J usage is TRBJ1-1; 10 bases are a match to TRBD1. Losses at the gene ends were 2 bases for V and 1 base for J; bases not matched to a gene: 5. This CDR3 region has 16 residues. CDR1 and CDR2 (germline): SGHDT, YYEEEE. For the CDR3, the DNA is TGTGCCAGCAGCTTAAGACAGGGGGCGGGGAACACTGAAGCTTTCTTT. Translating gives CASSLRQGAGNTEAFF. Filled out from reference TRBV5-6 and TRBJ1-1, the complete variable domain reads DAGVTQSPTHLIKTRGQQVTLRCSPKSGHDTVSWYQQALGQGPQFIFQYYEEEERQRGNFPDRFSGHQFPNYSSELNVNALLLGDSALYLCASSLRQGAGNTEAFFGQGTRLTVV.

This clone was recorded a few times. V gene TRBV4-2 combines with J gene TRBJ2-2; D is ambiguous. Germline lookup yields CDR1 LGHNA and CDR2 YNFKEQ. This CDR3 has 15 amino acids. Trimming took 4 bases from V and 5 from J, leaving 14 bases between them. CDR3 loop: CASSLALARTGELFF. The CDR3 DNA reads as TGTGCCAGCAGCCTTGCACTTGCTAGGACCGGGGAGCTGTTTTTT.

This clone appeared a single time. This chain links TRBV18 with TRBJ1-1; no definite D call. Trimming took 3 bases from V and 7 from J, leaving 12 bases between them. This CDR3 is 13 amino acids long. Germline V gene data show CDR1 as KGHSH and CDR2 as LQKENI. The CDR3 DNA sequence: TGTGCCAGCTCACCTTCCGAGGCAAGTGAAGCTTTCTTT. Translating it yields CASSPSEASEAFF.

This clone was counted a single time. The rearrangement uses TRBV5-4 and TRBJ2-4; D may be TRBD2 (7 bases). Germline V gene lookup returns CDR1 SGHNT and CDR2 YYREEE (reference sequence). V lost 4 bases, J lost 12 bases, and 23 bases lay in between. The CDR3 totals 15 residues. CDR3 sequence: CASSEYGGRGGGQYF. The CDR3 DNA is TGTGCCAGCAGCGAATACGGGGGGCGTGGGGGAGGTCAGTACTTC.

The rearrangement uses TRBV29-1 and TRBJ2-1; D is uncertain. This CDR3 contains 13 residues. V lost 7 bases and J lost 0, with 10 bases in between. Germline V gene data show CDR1 as SQVTM and CDR2 as ANQGSEA. The CDR3 region has the DNA TGCAGCGGCAAGTTGAGCTCCTACAATGAGCAGTTCTTC. Its translation: CSGKLSSYNEQFF.

The gene calls are TRBV2 and TRBJ1-5, with TRBD1 as a possible D gene (5 bases). The CDR3 sequence is 15 residues long. The germline V and J ends were trimmed by 8 bases and 0 bases, with 14 bases remaining between them. Germline V gene sequence: CDR1 SNHLY, CDR2 FYNNEI. The CDR3 nucleotides read TGTGCCAGCTCGGGGGGGGTTTCTAGCAATCAGCCCCAGCATTTT. Translating gives CASSGGVSSNQPQHF.

V and J are TRBV5-1 and TRBJ1-6; D remains unclear. Germline CDR1 and CDR2: SGHRS and YFSETQ. V lost 5 bases and J 8 bases, leaving 11 bases between the germline ends. The CDR3 has 13 amino acids. CDR3 residues: CASRLGEDSPLHF. The DNA for the CDR3 is TGCGCCAGCAGGCTTGGGGAGGATTCACCCCTCCACTTT.

The rearrangement uses TRBV5-4 and TRBJ2-5; 7 bases align to TRBD1. Germline V gene sequence: CDR1 SGHNT, CDR2 YYREEE (reference sequence). With 4 bases clipped from V and 4 bases from J, the junction kept 13 bases outside the gene matches. The CDR3 length is 16 residues. The CDR3 region is CASSPRTGLGIETQYF. The CDR3, as DNA: TGTGCCAGCAGCCCCCGGACAGGCTTAGGGATAGAGACCCAGTACTTC. The whole variable domain, filled in from reference TRBV5-4 and TRBJ2-5, reads ETGVTQSPTHLIKTRGQQVTLRCSSQSGHNTVSWYQQALGQGPQFIFQYYREEENGRGNFPPRFSGLQFPNYSSELNVNALELDDSALYLCASSPRTGLGIETQYFGPGTRLLVL.

This clone was seen once. The chain carries TRBV6-5 and TRBJ1-2; 9 bases map to TRBD1. Trimming removed 6 bases from V and 5 bases from J; junction bases left unmatched: 4. CDR1 and CDR2 (germline): MNHEY, SVGAGI. The CDR3 runs to 13 residues. The CDR3 region has the DNA TGTGCCAGCAGGGAGACAGGGGGTTATGGCTACACCTTC. Protein sequence: CASRETGGYGYTF.

The chain combines TRBV6-4 with TRBJ1-5, with a possible D match to TRBD1 (5 bases). Germline CDR1 is MRHNA and CDR2 is SNTAGT. V dropped 5 bases and J dropped 5 bases, with 16 bases sitting between them. The CDR3 contains 15 residues. The CDR3 DNA is TGTGCCAGCAGTATATCGGGGGACCGATATCAGCCCCAGCATTTT. Amino acids: CASSISGDRYQPQHF.

This clone was observed a single time. The chain joins TRBV29-1 to TRBJ2-5; D not resolved. The CDR3 runs 12 residues. With 6 bases removed from V and 6 bases from J, the gap between germline ends came to 14 bases. Germline-derived CDR1 and CDR2 are SQVTM and ANQGSEA. The CDR3 DNA is TGCAGCGTCCTCTTGACTCCACAGACCCAGTACTTC. Translating it yields CSVLLTPQTQYF.

In its sample, this clone was seen a few times. The V gene is TRBV6-5, the J gene TRBJ2-5; no definite D call. V was cut by 0 bases and J by 1 base, with 12 bases left in between. The CDR3 spans 16 residues. The V gene's germline CDR1 is MNHEY and CDR2 SVGAGI. The CDR3, as DNA: TGTGCCAGCAGTTACTCGAAACAGATGGCCCAAGAGACCCAGTACTTC. Translating it yields CASSYSKQMAQETQYF.

The gene calls are TRBV9 and TRBJ1-4, with 7 bases lining up with TRBD1. Germline CDR1 and CDR2: SGDLS and YYNGEE. CDR3 length: 16 residues. V gave up 0 bases and J gave up 2 bases; unmatched junction bases: 4. CDR3 sequence: CASSVGSRGTNEKLFF. CDR3 DNA sequence: TGTGCCAGCAGCGTAGGGTCCAGGGGGACTAATGAAAAACTGTTTTTT.

J is TRBJ2-5 and V is TRBV30, with 9 bases identical to TRBD1. CDR3 length: 14 residues. The germline gives CDR1 GTSNPN, CDR2 SVGIG (reference sequence). V shed 0 bases, J shed 9 bases, and the junction held 8 bases outside the gene matches. CDR3 region: CAWSVQGAALSQYF. The CDR3 region has the DNA TGTGCCTGGAGTGTACAGGGGGCCGCATTGTCCCAGTACTTC. Filled out from reference TRBV30 and TRBJ2-5, the complete variable domain reads SQTIHQWPATLVQPVGSPLSLECTVEGTSNPNLYWYRQAAGRGLQLLFYSVGIGQISSEVPQNLSASRPQDRQFILSSKKLLLSDSGFYLCAWSVQGAALSQYFGPGTRLLVL.

This chain links TRBV2 with TRBJ2-2; D gene ambiguous. The CDR3 length is 13 residues. Deletions cut 6 bases from V and 3 bases from J, with 8 bases between. Germline V gene data show CDR1 as SNHLY and CDR2 as FYNNEI. DNA for the CDR3: TGTGCCAGCAGGAGAGGTCACACCGGGGAGCTGTTTTTT. Translated, it gives CASRRGHTGELFF.

This clone was detected a few times. The same CDR3 arises from other DNA sequences in this sample as well. The V gene is TRBV7-9, the J gene TRBJ1-1; D call uncertain. V was trimmed by 1 base and J by 5 bases, leaving 8 bases between them. The CDR3 length is 13 residues. Germline V CDR1 and CDR2: SEHNR, FQNEAQ (reference sequence). The CDR3 region is CASSLDPGTEAFF. CDR3 in DNA: TGTGCCAGCAGCTTAGATCCGGGGACTGAAGCTTTCTTT.

This clone was seen a few times. The chain joins TRBV6-6 to TRBJ1-5; possible D gene TRBD1, 6 bases. There are 14 residues in the CDR3. Trimming left V 6 bases short and J 6 bases short, with 15 bases between. Germline values: CDR1 MNHNY, CDR2 SVGAGI (reference sequence). The CDR3 here is CASRSGGAGQPQHF. The CDR3 nucleotides are TGTGCCAGCAGGAGTGGGGGGGCCGGTCAGCCCCAGCATTTT.

The chain has TRBV5-4 and TRBJ2-1, with TRBD2 identical over 8 bases. The CDR3 has 16 amino acids. V lost 4 bases, J lost 4 bases, and 10 bases stayed unmatched. Germline CDR1 is SGHNT and CDR2 is YYREEE (reference sequence). The CDR3 DNA is TGTGCCAGCAGCCCGGGGGGAGCGGGGGCGTACAATGAGCAGTTCTTC. It codes for CASSPGGAGAYNEQFF.

In this sample, this clone turned up a few times. V usage is TRBV9 and J usage is TRBJ1-6; the D gene is possibly TRBD1 (5 bases). CDR1 is SGDLS, CDR2 YYNGEE, per germline. This CDR3 contains 17 residues. The V gene lost 2 bases and the J gene lost 1 base, with 13 bases spanning the gap. The CDR3 DNA follows: TGTGCCAGCAGCGTTGGGGGACTTCGGTCCTATAATTCACCCCTCCACTTT. It specifies CASSVGGLRSYNSPLHF.

The rearrangement joins TRBV7-2 to TRBJ2-5; D might be TRBD1 (5 bases). CDR1 is SGHTA, CDR2 FQGNSA, per germline. This CDR3 has 13 amino acids. The V end lost 1 base, the J end lost 11 bases, and 14 bases lay between the germline ends. The chain's CDR3 is CASSLVGQDVQYF. The DNA for the CDR3 is TGTGCCAGCAGCTTAGTGGGGCAGGACGTGCAGTACTTC. The variable domain in full, completed from reference TRBV7-2 and TRBJ2-5, reads GAGVSQSPSNKVTEKGKDVELRCDPISGHTALYWYRQSLGQGLEFLIYFQGNSAPDKSGLPSDRFSAERTGGSVSTLTIQRTQQEDSAVYLCASSLVGQDVQYFGPGTRLLVL.

This clone has only a few counts. The chain is built from TRBV5-1 and TRBJ2-2; no clear D. The CDR3 runs to 15 residues. Germline lookup yields CDR1 SGHRS and CDR2 YFSETQ. The V and J ends lost 4 bases and 1 base respectively, with 11 bases between them. CDR3 DNA: TGCGCCAGCAGCCCGGCGGTGGGGAACACCGGGGAGCTGTTTTTT. Protein: CASSPAVGNTGELFF.

The CDR3 reads CASSPRTGEGSPLHF. The CDR3, as DNA: TGTGCCAGCTCACCACGGACAGGGGAGGGTTCACCCCTCCACTTT. The V and J genes are TRBV18 and TRBJ1-6; TRBD1 aligns across 9 bases. Germline lookup yields CDR1 KGHSH and CDR2 LQKENI. The CDR3 contains 15 residues. V lost 1 base and J lost 9; bases outside the gene matches: 4.

The chain has TRBV10-3 and TRBJ1-4, with TRBD1 matching 7 bases. Germline lookup yields CDR1 ENHRY and CDR2 SYGVKD. V lost 0 bases and J lost 13; bases outside the gene matches: 8. This CDR3 is 14 amino acids long. The CDR3 nucleotides are TGTGCCATCAGTGAGTCCTACGGGACAGCCGTACTGTTTTTT. Translated: CAISESYGTAVLFF.

The chain combines TRBV7-9 with TRBJ2-2; 8 bases are shared with TRBD1. CDR3 size: 16 residues. Germline trimming cut 5 bases from V and 2 bases from J; bases unmatched to any gene: 7. CDR1 and CDR2 from the germline V gene are SEHNR and FQNEAQ (reference sequence). The CDR3 region is CASSRATGENTGELFF. CDR3 in DNA: TGTGCCAGCAGCCGGGCGACAGGGGAAAACACCGGGGAGCTGTTTTTT.

The chain couples TRBV7-8 to TRBJ2-5, with 11 bases aligning to TRBD2. CDR1 and CDR2 from the germline V gene are SGHVS and FQNEAQ. The V and J ends lost 5 bases and 4 bases, in that order; junction bases with no gene match: 9. The CDR3 consists of 16 residues. The CDR3 DNA reads as TGTGCCAGCAGCCTTAGCGGGGGGGCCGGGGCAGAGACCCAGTACTTC. Translated, it gives CASSLSGGAGAETQYF.

This clone has just one count. The chain has TRBV2 and TRBJ2-2; D ambiguous. The CDR3 contains 13 residues. V was pared by 2 bases and J by 3 bases, with 4 bases between. The V gene's germline CDR1 is SNHLY and CDR2 FYNNEI. The CDR3 is CASSETDTGELFF. For the CDR3, the DNA is TGTGCCAGCAGTGAAACGGACACCGGGGAGCTGTTTTTT.

Points on this clone: Germline is not matched at one junction end, which may reflect a read error. This rearrangement joins TRBV9 to TRBJ1-2; D is possibly TRBD1 (5 bases). From germline, CDR1 is SGDLS and CDR2 YYNGEE. The CDR3 runs to 15 residues. This CDR3 reads CASSQNSGGKSGCTF. CDR3 coding DNA: TGTGCCAGCAGCCAGAACAGTGGGGGGAAGAGTGGCTGCACCTTC.

V gene TRBV19 combines with J gene TRBJ1-1, with D uncertain. The CDR3 length is 13 residues. V was shortened by 6 bases and J by 2 bases, with 10 bases between the two germline ends. Germline assignment: CDR1 LNHDA and CDR2 SQIVND (reference sequence). The CDR3 DNA is TGTGCCAGTAGCCCGAGTGTTAACACTGAAGCTTTCTTT. It is translated as CASSPSVNTEAFF.